These 24 T cell receptor beta chains originate from one sample sequenced in a study of blood T cell repertoires in COVID-19. Method: immunoSEQ multiplex PCR; TCRdb's copy keeps in-frame clones and lacks some. The sample has fewer than 95,000 clones; around 90% are singletons. The sample consisted of peripheral blood. These receptors came from a male donor with acute or convalescent COVID-19.

V usage is TRBV18 and J usage is TRBJ1-4; 9 nucleotides agree with TRBD1. The CDR3 has 17 residues. Germline CDR1 reads KGHSH; CDR2 reads LQKENI. With 4 bases clipped from V and 8 bases from J, the junction kept 14 bases outside the gene matches. Here the CDR3 DNA reads TGTGCCAGCTCACTAAATTTCGTGGGACAGGGAGAGGAAAAACTGTTTTTT. This gives the protein CASSLNFVGQGEEKLFF. The entire variable domain, with the rest obtained from reference TRBV18 and TRBJ1-4, is as follows: NAGVMQNPRHLVRRRGQEARLRCSPMKGHSHVYWYRQLPEEGLKFMVYLQKENIIDESGMPKERFSAEFPKEGPSILRIQQVVRGDSAAYFCASSLNFVGQGEEKLFFGSGTQLSVL.

The chain links TRBV19 to TRBJ1-2, with 8 bases fitting TRBD1. The germline V gene has CDR1 LNHDA and CDR2 SQIVND (reference sequence). The CDR3 is 15 amino acids. With 5 bases clipped from V and 3 bases from J, the junction kept 8 bases outside the gene matches. The CDR3 sequence: CASSSQGAADYGYTF. In DNA, the CDR3 is TGTGCCAGTAGTTCCCAGGGGGCCGCCGACTATGGCTACACCTTC.

The gene calls are TRBV7-2 and TRBJ1-3; 10 bases fit TRBD1. CDR1 and CDR2 (germline): SGHTA, FQGNSA. The CDR3 is 18 residues long. V was pared by 1 base and J by 1 base, with 7 bases of the junction left unmatched. Written as DNA, the CDR3 is TGTGCCAGCAGCTTAGTGAGGACAGGGGGTTTGTCTGGAAACACCATATATTTT. Translating it yields CASSLVRTGGLSGNTIYF.

This chain links TRBV5-1 with TRBJ1-2, with D unresolved. The germline V gene encodes CDR1 SGHRS and CDR2 YFSETQ. V lost 4 bases to trimming and J lost 1 base, with 14 bases between them. The CDR3 runs 15 residues. In nucleotides, the CDR3 is TGCGCCAGCAGCGCAGACTCAAGCTATAACTATGGCTACACCTTC. The encoded protein is CASSADSSYNYGYTF.

In this sample, this clone turned up once. The rearrangement joins TRBV7-8 to TRBJ2-7, with unresolved D. Germline lookup yields CDR1 SGHVS and CDR2 FQNEAQ. This CDR3 is 13 amino acids long. V dropped 3 bases and J dropped 1 base, with 7 bases sitting between them. The CDR3 here is CASSLPGSYEQYF. In DNA form, the CDR3 reads TGTGCCAGCAGCTTGCCCGGGTCCTACGAGCAGTACTTC.

The CDR3 region has the DNA TGCGCCAGCAGCAATCGGGACAGCACCGGGGAGCTGTTTTTT. This codes for CASSNRDSTGELFF. This chain joins TRBV5-1 and TRBJ2-2, with 7 bases fitting TRBD1. Looked up from germline, CDR1 is SGHRS and CDR2 is YFSETQ. J was trimmed by 4 bases and V by 4 bases; bases with no gene match: 4. The CDR3 is 14 residues long. The full variable domain, its missing parts supplied by reference TRBV5-1 and TRBJ2-2, is KAGVTQTPRYLIKTRGQQVTLSCSPISGHRSVSWYQQTPGQGLQFLFEYFSETQRNKGNFPGRFSGRQFSNSRSEMNVSTLELGDSALYLCASSNRDSTGELFFGEGSRLTVL.

This chain uses TRBV7-2 with TRBJ2-1, with a tentative D call TRBD1 (6 bases). The CDR3 loop spans 16 amino acids. Germline values: CDR1 SGHTA, CDR2 FQGNSA. The V gene lost 3 bases and the J gene lost 3 bases, with 15 bases spanning the gap. CDR3 coding DNA: TGTGCCAGCAGCTTGCAGGGGCGAATCGGCTACAATGAGCAGTTCTTC. Translating gives CASSLQGRIGYNEQFF.

The genes are TRBV19 and TRBJ1-1; TRBD1 aligns across 7 bases. Per germline, CDR1 LNHDA and CDR2 SQIVND (reference sequence). V shed 9 bases, J shed 4 bases, and the junction held 8 bases outside the gene matches. This CDR3 is built from 13 residues. Written as DNA, the CDR3 is TGTGCCAGCGTGGACAGGATGATCACTGAAGCTTTCTTT. This gives the protein CASVDRMITEAFF.

This clone was seen a few times. The junction departs from the called germline gene at one end, perhaps through a read error. The rearrangement joins TRBV4-1 to TRBJ2-7; 8 nucleotides agree with TRBD1. This CDR3 is built from 18 residues. Germline V gene data show CDR1 as MGHRA and CDR2 as YSYEKL. This chain's CDR3 is CASSQDLERTGHSGRLGF. The CDR3 region has the DNA TGCGCCAGCAGCCAAGATTTGGAACGGACAGGGCACTCGGGCCGCCTTGGCTTC.

For the CDR3, the DNA is TGTGCCAGCAGTCCAGGACAGTTCAATCAGCCCCAGCATTTT. This gives the protein CASSPGQFNQPQHF. The chain is built from TRBV6-1 and TRBJ1-5; a possible D gene is TRBD1 (6 bases). Germline V lookup: CDR1 MNHNS, CDR2 SASEGT. This CDR3 has 14 amino acids. Trimming removed 5 bases from V and 3 bases from J, with 11 bases in between.

This chain connects TRBV7-2 to TRBJ2-2; D gene unclear. V was pared by 1 base and J by 6 bases, with 9 bases between. Germline-derived CDR1 and CDR2 are SGHTA and FQGNSA. The CDR3 runs 14 residues. The CDR3 DNA follows: TGTGCCAGCAGCTTAGTTAGCTCCTCCGGGGAGCTGTTTTTT. Translated: CASSLVSSSGELFF.

The gene calls are TRBV7-2 and TRBJ1-2; 12 positions agree with TRBD1. V shed 5 bases and J 6 bases; nucleotides not matched to a gene: 16. This CDR3 is 18 amino acids long. The V gene's germline CDR1 is SGHTA and CDR2 FQGNSA. CDR3 coding DNA: TGTGCCAGCAGCCTGACGGGACAGGGGGCCATTATACGGGATGGCTACACCTTC. This codes for CASSLTGQGAIIRDGYTF. The whole variable domain, remainder taken from reference TRBV7-2 and TRBJ1-2, is GAGVSQSPSNKVTEKGKDVELRCDPISGHTALYWYRQSLGQGLEFLIYFQGNSAPDKSGLPSDRFSAERTGGSVSTLTIQRTQQEDSAVYLCASSLTGQGAIIRDGYTFGSGTRLTVV.

This clone was seen a single time. The chain uses TRBV6-5 and TRBJ2-3; weak D call: TRBD1 (6 bases). Germline values: CDR1 MNHEY, CDR2 SVGAGI. The CDR3 is 15 residues long. Trimming took off 7 bases at V and 0 bases at J, with 14 bases between the two ends. CDR3 sequence (DNA): TGTGCCAGCAAGAGAAGGGACACGAGCACAGATACGCAGTATTTT. It codes for CASKRRDTSTDTQYF.

J is TRBJ2-7 and V is TRBV4-2, with D possibly TRBD1 on 7 matching bases. Trimming shortened V by 2 bases and J by 6 bases, and 20 bases separated the two germline ends. The length of the CDR3 is 16 residues. Germline V gives CDR1 LGHNA, CDR2 YNFKEQ. The CDR3 DNA follows: TGTGCCAGCAGCCAAATTTTGGGCCAGGGGGGTCGCGAGCAGTACTTC. Its protein product is CASSQILGQGGREQYF.

This clone turned up a few times. The V and J genes are TRBV20-1 and TRBJ2-2; 15 nucleotides agree with TRBD2. V lost 3 bases and J lost 4; bases outside the gene matches: 3. This CDR3 is built from 16 residues. In germline, CDR1 is DFQATT, CDR2 SNEGSKA (reference sequence). CDR3 nucleotide sequence: TGCAGTGCTAGTGGACTAGCGGGGGGGCCCACCGGGGAGCTGTTTTTT. Protein product: CSASGLAGGPTGELFF.

The chain carries TRBV30 and TRBJ2-1; D gene ambiguous. The CDR3 spans 11 residues. Germline assignment: CDR1 GTSNPN and CDR2 SVGIG (reference sequence). V lost 2 bases, J lost 6 bases, and 5 bases lay in between. As DNA, the CDR3 is TGTGCCTGGAGTCAACTCAATGAGCAGTTCTTC. Translated, it gives CAWSQLNEQFF.

The chain employs TRBV5-1 and TRBJ1-3; 9 nucleotides match TRBD1. V trimming: 6 bases; J trimming: 2 bases; junction bases outside the gene matches: 6. The CDR3 spans 15 residues. The germline CDR1 and CDR2 sequences are SGHRS and YFSETQ. CDR3: CASTPGQGPGNTIYF. The CDR3 DNA is TGCGCCAGCACGCCGGGACAGGGCCCTGGAAACACCATATATTTT. Using reference TRBV5-1 and TRBJ1-3 for the parts outside the CDR3, the full variable domain is KAGVTQTPRYLIKTRGQQVTLSCSPISGHRSVSWYQQTPGQGLQFLFEYFSETQRNKGNFPGRFSGRQFSNSRSEMNVSTLELGDSALYLCASTPGQGPGNTIYFGEGSWLTVV.

The genes are TRBV6-5 and TRBJ1-2; D remains ambiguous. Germline V lookup: CDR1 MNHEY, CDR2 SVGAGI. V was clipped by 6 bases and J by 7 bases, with 18 bases between them. CDR3 length: 14 residues. The CDR3 nucleotides are TGTGCCAGCAGGCTAACGGGGTTGACTATTGGCTACACCTTC. Amino acids: CASRLTGLTIGYTF.

The V call is TRBV19, the J call TRBJ1-2; 7 positions match TRBD1. In germline, CDR1 is LNHDA, CDR2 SQIVND (reference sequence). Trimming cost V 5 bases and J 5 bases; bases outside gene matches: 11. This CDR3 contains 15 residues. DNA of the CDR3: TGTGCCAGTAGTCGAGGACAGGACACCGCGTATGGCTACACCTTC. It is translated as CASSRGQDTAYGYTF.

The chain joins TRBV30 to TRBJ2-7; possible D gene TRBD2, 5 bases. The germline gives CDR1 GTSNPN, CDR2 SVGIG (reference sequence). The CDR3 loop spans 13 amino acids. Trimming stripped 4 bases from V and 7 bases from J, with 17 bases between. CDR3 DNA: TGTGCCTGGAACTCGGCCGGGGTGGGGGAGCAGTACTTC. Amino acids: CAWNSAGVGEQYF.

This clone occurred once. The CDR3 DNA is TGTGCCAGCTCACCACCGGGGGGGAAGAACACTGAAGCTTTCTTT. This encodes CASSPPGGKNTEAFF. This sequence joins TRBV18 and TRBJ1-1, with a tentative D call TRBD1 (5 bases). The CDR3 is 15 residues long. Germline-derived CDR1 and CDR2 are KGHSH and LQKENI. Trimming cost V 0 bases and J 1 base, with 9 bases left between them.

This chain uses TRBV18 with TRBJ1-1; possible D gene TRBD1, 6 bases. The CDR3 contains 15 residues. V lost 6 bases and J 5 bases, leaving 19 bases between the germline ends. Germline CDR1 is KGHSH and CDR2 is LQKENI. CDR3 nucleotides: TGTGCCAGCTCGCTAAACAGCAGGGGTGGGACTGAAGCTTTCTTT. It codes for CASSLNSRGGTEAFF.

The chain joins TRBV2 to TRBJ1-1; tentative D call: TRBD1 (5 bases). Germline V gives CDR1 SNHLY, CDR2 FYNNEI. V gave up 7 bases and J gave up 0 bases, with 18 bases separating them. The CDR3 loop spans 16 amino acids. The CDR3 bases are TGTGCCAGCACTAATGGGGGGGGAAGGGTGAACACTGAAGCTTTCTTT. It translates to CASTNGGGRVNTEAFF.

This chain links TRBV30 with TRBJ1-4, with a tentative D call TRBD1 (5 bases). V lost 2 bases to trimming and J lost 8 bases, with 12 bases between them. This CDR3 has 13 amino acids. Germline lookup yields CDR1 GTSNPN and CDR2 SVGIG (reference sequence). CDR3 in DNA: TGTGCCTGGAGTCGGCAGGGAGGCGAAAAACTGTTTTTT. Residues: CAWSRQGGEKLFF.